The T cell receptor (beta chain) under discussion was sequenced for a study of shared clonotypes between healthy human individuals. Roughly 84 million PBMCs served as the genomic DNA source for unsorted samples. Germline lookup yields CDR1 MNHNS and CDR2 SASEGT. The CDR3 contains 15 residues. Trimming at V came to 2 bases and at J to 5 bases, leaving 5 bases not matched to a gene. Spread over ten immunoSEQ deep assay plates, unsorted PBMC DNA underwent sequencing. Under the authors' procedure: For the immunoSEQ data, sequences were junction-only without quality scores, so filtering differed. The repertoire was sequenced with immunoSEQ multiplex PCR; TCRdb's copy has only in-frame clones and lacks some. V and J calls plus clone size are reproduced from that table; the DNA served to infer D and trimming. Among about 490,000 clones, about 82% were seen once, and the ten largest hold about an eighth. With regard to this clone: The target antigen is unknown.

Study outcomes and limitations: Depth of sequencing was expected to influence donor clonotype sharing.

The chain uses TRBV6-1 and TRBJ1-5; 8 bases are shared with TRBD1. The TCR sequence derives from a woman between 35 and 50 years old in good health. Some clones in this sample may be carry-over from other donors' samples. Sequenced: PBMCs. CDR3 loop: CASSEQTGVDQPQHF. CDR3 bases: TGTGCCAGCAGTGAACAGACAGGGGTCGATCAGCCCCAGCATTTT.